What follows are 11 T cell receptor beta chains derived from one specimen sequenced in a study of identical twins. Each CDR3 protein is one row after TCRdb ran MiXCR on the 5' RACE reads. This sample has about 570,000 distinct CDR3 sequences, with 7.5% to 10% found just once. The same specimen was also included in a second study, on yellow fever vaccine responses in identical twins.

Sequenced material: PBMCs. The receptors derive from a young woman in good health.

In its sample, this clonotype was seen a few times. A read error may produce the germline difference seen at one junction end. J is TRBJ2-6 and V is TRBV7-2, with a weak D call TRBD1 (6 bases). Germline-derived CDR1 and CDR2 are SGHTA and FQGNSA. The CDR3 covers 15 residues. This CDR3 reads CASSLTGLGAIVLTF. In nucleotides, the CDR3 is TGTGCCAGCAGCTTGACGGGGTTGGGGGCCATCGTCCTGACTTTC.

Ten or more counts support this clonotype. The chain employs TRBV15 and TRBJ2-7, with D possibly being TRBD1 (6 bases). Trimming left V 0 bases short and J 1 base short, with 7 bases between. This CDR3 has 14 amino acids. The germline CDR1 and CDR2 sequences are LNHNV and YYDKDF (reference sequence). CDR3 residues: CATSREGASYEQYF. DNA of the CDR3: TGTGCCACCAGCAGAGAGGGGGCGTCCTACGAGCAGTACTTC.

The J gene is TRBJ2-3, the V gene TRBV2; D remains ambiguous. The CDR3 has 15 amino acids. V dropped 4 bases and J dropped 0 bases, with 11 bases sitting between them. Germline assignment: CDR1 SNHLY and CDR2 FYNNEI. CDR3: CASSVGQFSTDTQYF. In DNA, the CDR3 is TGTGCCAGCAGTGTCGGCCAGTTTAGCACAGATACGCAGTATTTT.

The chain combines TRBV2 with TRBJ2-3, with D tentatively TRBD1 (6 bases). The germline V gene has CDR1 SNHLY and CDR2 FYNNEI. CDR3 length equals 17 residues. V dropped 6 bases and J dropped 3 bases, with 22 bases sitting between them. Here the CDR3 reads CASSEFEGGDWTDTQYF. The CDR3 bases are TGTGCCAGCAGCGAATTTGAAGGGGGAGATTGGACAGATACGCAGTATTTT.

This clonotype was detected many times. The chain is built from TRBV28 and TRBJ2-7; tentative D call: TRBD2 (5 bases). Between the trimmed V and J ends, which lost 4 bases and 3 bases, there was a span of 13 bases. The CDR3 is 14 amino acids. CDR1 and CDR2 from the germline V gene are MDHEN and SYDVKM. CDR3 in amino acids: CASSWMEAIYEQYF. The DNA of the CDR3 is TGTGCCAGCAGTTGGATGGAGGCGATCTACGAGCAGTACTTC.

The chain links TRBV12-5 to TRBJ2-2; possible D gene TRBD1, 5 bases. The CDR3 sequence is 17 residues long. Between the trimmed V and J ends, which lost 3 bases and 3 bases, there was a span of 17 bases. Germline V lookup: CDR1 LGHNT, CDR2 FRNRAP. CDR3 nucleotides: TGTGCTAGTGGTTTAATTTTGGGGCAGGGCGACACCGGGGAGCTGTTTTTT. This translates into CASGLILGQGDTGELFF.

The chain is built from TRBV29-1 and TRBJ2-3, with D possibly TRBD2 on 5 matching bases. The CDR3 is made up of 18 amino acids. Germline V gene data show CDR1 as SQVTM and CDR2 as ANQGSEA. The V and J ends lost 4 bases and 4 bases respectively, with 27 bases between them. The CDR3 region has the DNA TGCAGCGTTGTTGTAGTGGAAGTTAGGACTGTAAGTGCAGATACGCAGTATTTT. Its translation is CSVVVVEVRTVSADTQYF.

CDR3 DNA sequence: TGTGCCAGTATTGGCCAGGGGGGCCTCAGCTCTGGGGCCAACGTCCTGACTTTC. It is translated as CASIGQGGLSSGANVLTF. This rearrangement joins TRBV6-1 to TRBJ2-6; the D gene is possibly TRBD1 (7 bases). Deletions cut 9 bases from V and 0 bases from J, with 21 bases between. This CDR3 spans 18 amino acids. The germline V gene encodes CDR1 MNHNS and CDR2 SASEGT.

This sequence joins TRBV12-3 or TRBV12-4 and TRBJ2-1, with D possibly TRBD1 on 6 matching bases. V lost 5 bases and J 1 base, leaving 27 bases between the germline ends. This CDR3 is 20 amino acids long. CDR3: CASSPLFLQGRLMSYNEQFF. The CDR3 nucleotides are TGTGCCAGCAGTCCGCTATTCCTACAGGGCCGACTTATGTCCTACAATGAGCAGTTCTTC.

This clonotype was seen a few times. The chain employs TRBV6-6 and TRBJ2-1; D may be TRBD1 (6 bases). V was trimmed by 5 bases and J by 6 bases, leaving 11 bases between them. The CDR3 runs 13 residues. In germline, CDR1 is MNHNY, CDR2 SVGAGI (reference sequence). The CDR3 spells CASSPGALNEQFF. For the CDR3, the DNA is TGTGCCAGCAGTCCAGGGGCTCTCAATGAGCAGTTCTTC.

In its sample, this clonotype was seen a few times. The chain links TRBV6-4 to TRBJ2-1, with TRBD2 identical over 8 bases. The CDR3 has 16 residues. The germline CDR1 and CDR2 sequences are MRHNA and SNTAGT. Trimming removed 3 bases from V and 0 bases from J; junction bases left unmatched: 4. The CDR3 coding sequence is TGTGCCAGCAGTGATTCCGGGAGGGCCTCCTACAATGAGCAGTTCTTC. Translating it yields CASSDSGRASYNEQFF.